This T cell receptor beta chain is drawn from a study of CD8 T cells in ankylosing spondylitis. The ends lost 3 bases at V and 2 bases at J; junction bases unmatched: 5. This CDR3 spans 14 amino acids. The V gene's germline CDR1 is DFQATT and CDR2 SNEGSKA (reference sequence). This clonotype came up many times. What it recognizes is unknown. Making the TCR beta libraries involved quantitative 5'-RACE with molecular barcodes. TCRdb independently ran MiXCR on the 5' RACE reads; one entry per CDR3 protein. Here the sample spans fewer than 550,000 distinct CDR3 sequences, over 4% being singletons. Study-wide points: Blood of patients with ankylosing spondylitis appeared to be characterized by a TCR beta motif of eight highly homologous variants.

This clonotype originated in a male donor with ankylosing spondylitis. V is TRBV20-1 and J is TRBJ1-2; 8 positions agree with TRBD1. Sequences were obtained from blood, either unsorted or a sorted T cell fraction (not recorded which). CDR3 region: CSARQQGGNYGYTF. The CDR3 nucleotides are TGCAGTGCTAGGCAACAGGGGGGGAACTATGGCTACACCTTC.